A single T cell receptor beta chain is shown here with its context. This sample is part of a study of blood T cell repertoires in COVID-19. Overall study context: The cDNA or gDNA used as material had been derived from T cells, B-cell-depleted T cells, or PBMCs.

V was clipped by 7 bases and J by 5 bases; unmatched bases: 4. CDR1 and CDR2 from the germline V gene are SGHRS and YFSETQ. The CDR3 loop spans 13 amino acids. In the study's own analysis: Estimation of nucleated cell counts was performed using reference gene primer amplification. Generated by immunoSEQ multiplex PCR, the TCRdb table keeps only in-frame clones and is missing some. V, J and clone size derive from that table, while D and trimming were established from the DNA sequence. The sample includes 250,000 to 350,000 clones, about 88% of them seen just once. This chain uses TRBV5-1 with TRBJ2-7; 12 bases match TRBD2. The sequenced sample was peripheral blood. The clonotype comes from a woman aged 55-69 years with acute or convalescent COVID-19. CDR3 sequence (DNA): TGCGCCAGCGCTAGCGGGGGGGCAAACGAGCAGTACTTC. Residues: CASASGGANEQYF.